The 4 T cell receptor beta chains reported below all come from one sample, sequenced in a study of monozygotic twins with inflammatory bowel disease (dated by TCRdb to between 2018 and 2020). Libraries were made using 5' RACE. The run used an Illumina HiSeq 2500. TCRdb reprocessed the reads and assigns one entry to each CDR3 protein sequence, leaving out DNA. This sample's records show roughly 300,000 distinct CDR3 sequences. The ten largest make up more than 4.5% of the sample. The material sequenced was blood. These TCRs come from a human donor with ulcerative colitis or Crohn's disease, or a healthy co-twin of an affected twin (not recorded which).

The J gene is TRBJ2-3, the V gene TRBV28; TCRdb lists TRBD2, though no DNA is available to test this call. The CDR3 sequence is 15 residues long. Germline-derived CDR1 and CDR2 are MDHEN and SYDVKM. The CDR3: CASRGGGRDSYTQYF.

The chain couples TRBV10-3 to TRBJ2-2; TCRdb's D call of TRBD1 is untestable without DNA. Germline CDR1 reads ENHRY; CDR2 reads SYGVKD. The CDR3 length is 14 residues. The CDR3 region is CAISGQSNTGELFF.

V usage is TRBV5-1 and J usage is TRBJ2-7. Germline loops: CDR1 SGHRS, CDR2 YFSETQ. This CDR3 has 13 residues. The CDR3 protein is CASSFEGSHEQYF. Combining the CDR3 with reference TRBV5-1 and TRBJ2-7 gives the whole variable domain KAGVTQTPRYLIKTRGQQVTLSCSPISGHRSVSWYQQTPGQGLQFLFEYFSETQRNKGNFPGRFSGRQFSNSRSEMNVSTLELGDSALYLCASSFEGSHEQYFGPGTRLTVT.

The J gene is TRBJ1-1, the V gene TRBV6-1; no DNA is available, so the TRBD1 call from TCRdb remains unchecked. This CDR3 has 13 amino acids. Germline CDR1 and CDR2: MNHNS and SASEGT. CDR3 sequence reads: CASSGYRDTEAFF.